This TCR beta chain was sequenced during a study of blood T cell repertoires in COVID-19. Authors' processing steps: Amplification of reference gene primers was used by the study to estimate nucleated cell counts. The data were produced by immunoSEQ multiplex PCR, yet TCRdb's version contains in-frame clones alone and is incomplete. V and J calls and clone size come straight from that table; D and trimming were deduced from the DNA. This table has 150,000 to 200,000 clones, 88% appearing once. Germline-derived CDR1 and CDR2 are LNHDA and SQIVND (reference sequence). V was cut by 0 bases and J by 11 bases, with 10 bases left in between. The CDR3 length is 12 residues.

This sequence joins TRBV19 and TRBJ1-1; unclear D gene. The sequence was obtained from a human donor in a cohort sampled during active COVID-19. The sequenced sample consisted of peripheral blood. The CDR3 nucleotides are TGTGCCAGTAGTATAGACGTCCGTTTGGCTTTCTTT. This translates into CASSIDVRLAFF.